Listed below are T cell receptor beta chains from one sample, sequenced in a study of neoadjuvant anti-PD-1 for oral cavity cancer. Some clones are missing from TCRdb's copy, which holds only in-frame ones; the method was immunoSEQ multiplex PCR. The sample has about 15,000 clones, 50% to 75% seen once; the top ten hold roughly 3.1%. Sequencing used PBMCs, obtained before nivolumab (anti-PD-1) treatment. The receptors shown here come from a person between 40 and 79 years old with oral cavity squamous cell carcinoma. CDR3s include the opening cysteine and the closing phenylalanine or tryptophan. The D gene is left open where the match is weak. The size entry is marked missing in some rows and otherwise reads once, few, many or a size class.

d_gene: -; v_gene: TRBV27; j_gene: TRBJ1-1; abundance: few; CDR3aa: CASSPQTGYTEAFF; CDR3nt: TGTGCCAGCAGTCCGCAAACAGGGTACACTGAAGCTTTCTTT
d_gene: -; v_gene: TRBV6-5; j_gene: TRBJ1-3; abundance: -; CDR3aa: CASSYSTWGSGNTIYF; CDR3nt: TGTGCCAGCAGTTACTCTACCTGGGGCTCTGGAAACACCATATATTTT
d_gene: TRBD1; v_gene: TRBV5-1; j_gene: TRBJ2-3; abundance: once; CDR3aa: CASSSTGGSTDTQYF; CDR3nt: TGCGCCAGCAGCTCCACAGGGGGTAGCACAGATACGCAGTATTTT
d_gene: -; v_gene: TRBV7-8; j_gene: TRBJ1-1; abundance: -; CDR3aa: CAISRGMNTEAFF; CDR3nt: TGTGCCATCTCCCGAGGGATGAACACTGAAGCTTTCTTT
d_gene: -; v_gene: TRBV19; j_gene: TRBJ1-2; abundance: few; CDR3aa: CASRTGFNYGYTF; CDR3nt: TGTGCCTCGAGGACCGGATTCAACTATGGCTACACCTTC
d_gene: -; v_gene: TRBV6-5; j_gene: TRBJ1-3; abundance: -; CDR3aa: CASTRQRDGNTIYF; CDR3nt: TGTGCCAGCACCCGACAGCGAGATGGAAACACCATATATTTT
d_gene: -; v_gene: TRBV6-5; j_gene: TRBJ1-3; abundance: -; CDR3aa: CASSQGDRNTIYF; CDR3nt: TGTGCCAGCAGCCAAGGGGACAGAAACACCATATATTTT
d_gene: -; v_gene: TRBV7-2; j_gene: TRBJ2-7; abundance: -; CDR3aa: CASSDPTGLRAKQYF; CDR3nt: TGTGCCAGCAGCGACCCCACAGGGTTGAGGGCGAAGCAGTACTTC
d_gene: TRBD2; v_gene: TRBV7-9; j_gene: TRBJ2-3; abundance: -; CDR3aa: CASSRLADDTQYF; CDR3nt: TGTGCCAGCAGCCGACTAGCGGACGATACGCAGTATTTT
d_gene: -; v_gene: TRBV15; j_gene: TRBJ1-2; abundance: few; CDR3aa: CATSTTQYVYGYTF; CDR3nt: TGTGCCACCAGCACCACCCAATACGTCTATGGCTACACCTTC
d_gene: -; v_gene: TRBV28; j_gene: TRBJ2-5; abundance: -; CDR3aa: CASSLPPSTTQYF; CDR3nt: TGTGCCAGCAGCCTCCCCCCGTCTACGACCCAGTACTTC
d_gene: -; v_gene: TRBV11-3; j_gene: TRBJ1-1; abundance: -; CDR3aa: CASSLVGGSQAFF; CDR3nt: TGTGCCAGCAGCTTAGTGGGGGGTAGCCAAGCTTTCTTT
d_gene: -; v_gene: TRBV9; j_gene: TRBJ1-1; abundance: -; CDR3aa: CASRRGMNTEAFF; CDR3nt: TGTGCCAGCCGACGGGGCATGAACACTGAAGCTTTCTTT
d_gene: TRBD2; v_gene: TRBV15; j_gene: TRBJ2-2; abundance: -; CDR3aa: CATAPISGTPRGELFF; CDR3nt: TGTGCCACCGCCCCCATCAGCGGGACCCCTCGCGGGGAGCTGTTTTTT
d_gene: -; v_gene: TRBV30; j_gene: TRBJ1-5; abundance: -; CDR3aa: CAWSVPNQPQHF; CDR3nt: TGTGCCTGGAGTGTTCCCAATCAGCCCCAGCATTTT
d_gene: -; v_gene: TRBV5-6; j_gene: TRBJ1-1; abundance: -; CDR3aa: CASSLATGSFEAFF; CDR3nt: TGTGCCAGCAGCTTGGCAACAGGGAGTTTCGAAGCTTTCTTT
d_gene: -; v_gene: TRBV19; j_gene: TRBJ1-5; abundance: -; CDR3aa: CASSGQGRNQPQHF; CDR3nt: TGTGCCAGTAGTGGGCAGGGCCGCAATCAGCCCCAGCATTTT
d_gene: -; v_gene: TRBV30; j_gene: TRBJ1-1; abundance: -; CDR3aa: CAWRKTRNTEAFF; CDR3nt: TGTGCCTGGAGAAAAACCCGGAACACTGAAGCTTTCTTT
d_gene: -; v_gene: TRBV10-3; j_gene: TRBJ1-3; abundance: -; CDR3aa: CAISGGRSGNTIYF; CDR3nt: TGTGCCATCAGTGGGGGACGGTCCGGGAACACCATATATTTT
d_gene: TRBD1; v_gene: TRBV10-1; j_gene: TRBJ2-1; abundance: -; CDR3aa: CASSGQLGYNEQFF; CDR3nt: TGCGCCAGCTCGGGACAGCTAGGATACAATGAGCAGTTCTTC
d_gene: TRBD1; v_gene: TRBV2; j_gene: TRBJ2-1; abundance: -; CDR3aa: CASSELGTGELVDEQFF; CDR3nt: TGTGCCAGCAGTGAACTTGGGACAGGGGAATTAGTAGATGAGCAGTTCTTC
d_gene: TRBD2; v_gene: TRBV4-1; j_gene: TRBJ2-4; abundance: -; CDR3aa: CASSQGLADIQYF; CDR3nt: TGCGCCAGCAGCCAAGGCCTAGCGGACATTCAGTACTTC
d_gene: -; v_gene: TRBV6-5; j_gene: TRBJ1-5; abundance: few; CDR3aa: CASSLGPSSNQPQHF; CDR3nt: TGTGCCAGCAGTTTAGGGCCGTCCTCGAATCAGCCCCAGCATTTT
d_gene: -; v_gene: TRBV30; j_gene: TRBJ1-1; abundance: -; CDR3aa: CAWSRHRLTEAFF; CDR3nt: TGTGCCTGGAGCCGGCACCGCCTCACTGAAGCTTTCTTT
d_gene: TRBD1; v_gene: TRBV27; j_gene: TRBJ1-2; abundance: few; CDR3aa: CASRGQGDSVNGYTF; CDR3nt: TGTGCCAGCAGGGGACAGGGGGATTCAGTGAATGGCTACACCTTC
d_gene: TRBD2; v_gene: TRBV10-1; j_gene: TRBJ2-1; abundance: few; CDR3aa: CASSDLGLAGGRVNYNEQFF; CDR3nt: TGCGCCAGCAGTGACCTCGGACTAGCGGGAGGGCGGGTCAACTACAATGAGCAGTTCTTC
d_gene: TRBD2; v_gene: TRBV7-8; j_gene: TRBJ2-2; abundance: few; CDR3aa: CASSYSGRHITGELFF; CDR3nt: TGTGCCAGCAGCTACAGCGGGAGGCATATCACCGGGGAGCTGTTTTTT
d_gene: -; v_gene: TRBV27; j_gene: TRBJ2-5; abundance: once; CDR3aa: CASSLSYQETQYF; CDR3nt: TGTGCCAGCAGTTTATCCTACCAAGAGACCCAGTACTTC
d_gene: -; v_gene: TRBV6-6; j_gene: TRBJ2-3; abundance: -; CDR3aa: CASSPRRTTDTQYF; CDR3nt: TGTGCCAGCAGTCCCCGGAGAACCACAGATACGCAGTATTTT
d_gene: TRBD2; v_gene: TRBV28; j_gene: TRBJ2-4; abundance: -; CDR3aa: CASSREGAKNIQYF; CDR3nt: TGTGCCAGCAGCCGGGAGGGGGCCAAAAACATTCAGTACTTC
d_gene: TRBD1; v_gene: TRBV19; j_gene: TRBJ1-2; abundance: -; CDR3aa: CASTISGTATAPYGYTF; CDR3nt: TGTGCCAGTACCATCTCCGGGACAGCTACTGCCCCCTATGGCTACACCTTC
d_gene: TRBD2; v_gene: TRBV5-5; j_gene: TRBJ2-1; abundance: -; CDR3aa: CASSLFSGGPWNEQFF; CDR3nt: TGTGCCAGCAGCTTGTTTTCGGGAGGGCCGTGGAATGAGCAGTTCTTC